This TCR beta chain appears in the sequencing data of a study of T cells after yellow fever vaccination. Trimming shortened V by 5 bases and J by 4 bases, and 15 bases separated the two germline ends. The CDR3 runs to 15 residues. CDR1 and CDR2 from the germline V gene are SEHNR and FQNEAQ (reference sequence). A 5'RACE template-switching step, the method used to make TCR cDNA, added a universal primer site and UMIs. TCRdb re-called the 5' RACE reads with MiXCR, one entry per CDR3 protein. The sample carries just under 600,000 distinct CDR3 sequences, around an eighth recorded once. Overall study results and limits: Clonotypes found in both CD4 and CD8 compartments made up a small share.

Comments on this clonotype: Its target is not known.

The chain combines TRBV7-9 with TRBJ2-1; the D gene is possibly TRBD2 (5 bases). Sequences were derived from PBMCs, sampled on the day of the yellow fever booster vaccination. This receptor was taken from a young man who received the YFV17D yellow fever vaccine. The CDR3 spells CASSTPWRGYNEQFF. Written as DNA, the CDR3 is TGTGCCAGCAGCACGCCCTGGCGAGGGTACAATGAGCAGTTCTTC.